In its sample, the clone carrying this T cell receptor (beta chain) was seen a few times. The same CDR3 also results from other DNA sequences found in this sample. Per the original methods: Amplification of reference gene primers provided the estimated nucleated cell counts. This table comes from immunoSEQ multiplex PCR, and its TCRdb copy is limited to in-frame clones, with some not included. From that table come the V and J calls and clone size; the DNA was used to work out D and trimming. There are over 60,000 clones in the sample; roughly 87% occur only once, and about 19% lies in the top ten. This record belongs to a study of blood T cell repertoires in COVID-19. The overall study: Some COVID-19 samples were acute and others convalescent; all came from the United States, Italy and Spain.

V trimming: 3 bases; J trimming: 4 bases; junction bases outside the gene matches: 6. CDR1 and CDR2 (germline): DFQATT, SNEGSKA (reference sequence). The CDR3 loop spans 13 amino acids. This receptor was obtained from a human donor in a cohort sampled during active COVID-19. The chain recombines TRBV20-1 with TRBJ2-7, with 7 nucleotides matching TRBD2. Sample: peripheral blood. In nucleotides, the CDR3 is TGCAGTGCTAGTGGGAGGGGAAGATACGAGCAGTACTTC. Amino acid sequence: CSASGRGRYEQYF.